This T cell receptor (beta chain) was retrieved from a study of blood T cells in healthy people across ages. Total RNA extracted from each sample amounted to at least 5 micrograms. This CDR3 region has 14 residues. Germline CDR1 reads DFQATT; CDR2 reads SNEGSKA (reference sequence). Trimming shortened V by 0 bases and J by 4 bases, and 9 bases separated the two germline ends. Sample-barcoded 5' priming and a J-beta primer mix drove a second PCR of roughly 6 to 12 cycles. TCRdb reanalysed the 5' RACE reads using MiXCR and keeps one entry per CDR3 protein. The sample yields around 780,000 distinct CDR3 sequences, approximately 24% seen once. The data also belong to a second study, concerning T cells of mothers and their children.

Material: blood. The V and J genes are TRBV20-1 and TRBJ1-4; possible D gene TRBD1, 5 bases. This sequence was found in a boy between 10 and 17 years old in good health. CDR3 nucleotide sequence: TGCAGTGCTAGAGAGGCAGGGTTTAATGAAAAACTGTTTTTT. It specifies CSAREAGFNEKLFF.